This entry concerns a single T cell receptor (beta chain). This record belongs to a study of cytomegalovirus exposure and HLA in healthy donors. With 60 Vbeta and 13 Jbeta primers, the PCR was carried out. This table comes from immunoSEQ multiplex PCR, and its TCRdb copy is limited to in-frame clones, with some not included. The sample lists approximately 220,000 clones, about 80% occurring once. Per germline, CDR1 MDHEN and CDR2 SYDVKM. There are 15 residues in the CDR3. V trimming: 5 bases; J trimming: 5 bases; junction bases outside the gene matches: 10. Sequencing was done on a sample of PBMCs. V is TRBV28 and J is TRBJ2-7, with TRBD2 matching over 9 bases. This receptor was taken from a man between 18 and 29 years old in good health and CMV-seronegative. The CDR3 nucleotides read TGTGCCAGCAGTAGGCATAGCGGGAGTTTGAACGAGCAGTACTTC. It specifies CASSRHSGSLNEQYF.